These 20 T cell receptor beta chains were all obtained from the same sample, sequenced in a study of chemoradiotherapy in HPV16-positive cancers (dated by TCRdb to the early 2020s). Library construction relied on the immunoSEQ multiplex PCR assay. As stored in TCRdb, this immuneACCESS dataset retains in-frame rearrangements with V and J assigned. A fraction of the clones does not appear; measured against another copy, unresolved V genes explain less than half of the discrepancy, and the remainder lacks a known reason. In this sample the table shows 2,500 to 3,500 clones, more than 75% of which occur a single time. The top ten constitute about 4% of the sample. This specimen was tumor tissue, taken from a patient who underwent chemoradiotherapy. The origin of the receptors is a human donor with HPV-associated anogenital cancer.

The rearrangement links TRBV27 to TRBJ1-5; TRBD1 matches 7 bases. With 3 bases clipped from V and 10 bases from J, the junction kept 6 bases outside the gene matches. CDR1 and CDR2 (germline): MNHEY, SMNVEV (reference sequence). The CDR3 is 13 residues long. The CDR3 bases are TGTGCCAGCAGTTTGGGACAGCTGTCACCCCAGCATTTT. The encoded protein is CASSLGQLSPQHF.

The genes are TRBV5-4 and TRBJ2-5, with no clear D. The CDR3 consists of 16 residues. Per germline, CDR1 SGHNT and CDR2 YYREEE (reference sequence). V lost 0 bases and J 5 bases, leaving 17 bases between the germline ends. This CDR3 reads CASSLGAQASSETQYF. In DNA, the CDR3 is TGTGCCAGCAGCTTGGGAGCGCAGGCATCGTCCGAGACCCAGTACTTC.

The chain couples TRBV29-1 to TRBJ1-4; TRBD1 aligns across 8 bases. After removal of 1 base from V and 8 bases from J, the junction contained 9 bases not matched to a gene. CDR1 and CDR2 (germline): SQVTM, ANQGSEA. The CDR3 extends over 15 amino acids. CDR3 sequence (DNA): TGCAGCGTTGAAGTTCCCGACAGGGGAGCCGAAAAACTGTTTTTT. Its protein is CSVEVPDRGAEKLFF.

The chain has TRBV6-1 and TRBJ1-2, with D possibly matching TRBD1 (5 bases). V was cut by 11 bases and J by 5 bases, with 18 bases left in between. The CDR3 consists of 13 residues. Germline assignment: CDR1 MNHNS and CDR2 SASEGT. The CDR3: CAVGVQGDYGYTF. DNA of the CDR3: TGTGCCGTCGGAGTGCAGGGCGATTATGGCTACACCTTC.

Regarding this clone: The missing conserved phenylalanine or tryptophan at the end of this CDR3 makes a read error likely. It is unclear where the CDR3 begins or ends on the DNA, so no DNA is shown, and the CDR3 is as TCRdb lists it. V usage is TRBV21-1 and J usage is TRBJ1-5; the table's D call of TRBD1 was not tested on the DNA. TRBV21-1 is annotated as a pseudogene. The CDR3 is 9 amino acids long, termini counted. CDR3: CASSKGEGA.

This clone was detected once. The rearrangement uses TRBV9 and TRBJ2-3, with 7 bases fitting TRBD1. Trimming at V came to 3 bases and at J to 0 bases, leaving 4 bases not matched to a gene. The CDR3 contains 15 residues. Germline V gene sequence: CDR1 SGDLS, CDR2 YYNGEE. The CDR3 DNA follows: TGTGCCAGCAGCGCCAGACAGGGCAGCACAGATACGCAGTATTTT. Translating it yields CASSARQGSTDTQYF.

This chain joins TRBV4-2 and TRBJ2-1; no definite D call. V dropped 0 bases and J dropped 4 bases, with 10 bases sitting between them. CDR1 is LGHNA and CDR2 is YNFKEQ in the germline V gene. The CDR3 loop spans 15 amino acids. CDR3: CASSQDWNGYNEQFF. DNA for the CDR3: TGTGCCAGCAGCCAAGATTGGAACGGATACAATGAGCAGTTCTTC.

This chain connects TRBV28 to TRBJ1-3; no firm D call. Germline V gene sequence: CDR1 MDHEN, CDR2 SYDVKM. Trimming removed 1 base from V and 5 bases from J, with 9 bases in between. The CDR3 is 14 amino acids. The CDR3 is CASSLYHTRNTIYF. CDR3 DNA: TGTGCCAGCAGTTTATACCACACTAGAAACACCATATATTTT.

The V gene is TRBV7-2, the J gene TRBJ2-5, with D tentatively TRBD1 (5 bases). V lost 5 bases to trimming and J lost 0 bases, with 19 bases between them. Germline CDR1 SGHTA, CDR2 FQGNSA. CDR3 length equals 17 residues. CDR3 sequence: CASSILPFGRDQETQYF. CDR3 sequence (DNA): TGTGCCAGCAGCATCCTTCCTTTTGGCAGGGACCAAGAGACCCAGTACTTC.

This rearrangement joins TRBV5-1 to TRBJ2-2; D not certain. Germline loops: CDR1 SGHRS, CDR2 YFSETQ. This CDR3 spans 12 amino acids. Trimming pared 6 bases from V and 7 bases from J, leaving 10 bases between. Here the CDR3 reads CASNHYDGELFF. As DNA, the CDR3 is TGCGCCAGCAACCATTACGACGGGGAGCTGTTTTTT. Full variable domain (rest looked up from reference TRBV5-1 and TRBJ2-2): KAGVTQTPRYLIKTRGQQVTLSCSPISGHRSVSWYQQTPGQGLQFLFEYFSETQRNKGNFPGRFSGRQFSNSRSEMNVSTLELGDSALYLCASNHYDGELFFGEGSRLTVL.

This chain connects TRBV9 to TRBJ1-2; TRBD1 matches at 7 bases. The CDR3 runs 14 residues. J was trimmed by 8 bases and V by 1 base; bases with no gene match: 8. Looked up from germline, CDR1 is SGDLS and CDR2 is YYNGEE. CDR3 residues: CASSVRLGGGGYTF. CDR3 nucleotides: TGTGCCAGCAGCGTACGGTTGGGAGGGGGCGGCTACACCTTC.

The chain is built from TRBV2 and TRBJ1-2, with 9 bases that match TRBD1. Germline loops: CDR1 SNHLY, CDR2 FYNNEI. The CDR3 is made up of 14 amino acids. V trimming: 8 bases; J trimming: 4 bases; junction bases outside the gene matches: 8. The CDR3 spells CASGGTGWAYGYTF. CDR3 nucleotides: TGTGCCAGCGGGGGGACAGGGTGGGCCTATGGCTACACCTTC.

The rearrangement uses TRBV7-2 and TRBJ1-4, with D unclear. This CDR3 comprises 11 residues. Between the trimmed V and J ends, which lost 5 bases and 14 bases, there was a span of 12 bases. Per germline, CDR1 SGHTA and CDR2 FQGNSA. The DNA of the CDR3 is TGTGCCAGCAGCCTGTCGCTATGGCTGTTTTTT. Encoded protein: CASSLSLWLFF. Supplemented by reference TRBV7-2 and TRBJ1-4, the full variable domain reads GAGVSQSPSNKVTEKGKDVELRCDPISGHTALYWYRQSLGQGLEFLIYFQGNSAPDKSGLPSDRFSAERTGGSVSTLTIQRTQQEDSAVYLCASSLSLWLFFGSGTQLSVL.

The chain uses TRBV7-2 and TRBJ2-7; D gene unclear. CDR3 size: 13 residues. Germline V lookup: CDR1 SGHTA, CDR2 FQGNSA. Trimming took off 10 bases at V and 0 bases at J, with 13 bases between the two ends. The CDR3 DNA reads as TGTGCCACCTCCTCACGTCACTCCTACGAGCAGTACTTC. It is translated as CATSSRHSYEQYF.

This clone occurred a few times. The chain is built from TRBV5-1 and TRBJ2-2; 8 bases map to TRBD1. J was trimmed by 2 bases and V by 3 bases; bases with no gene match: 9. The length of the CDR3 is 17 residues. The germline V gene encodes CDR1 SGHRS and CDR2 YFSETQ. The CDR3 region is CASSSPQDRVNTGELFF. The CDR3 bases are TGCGCCAGCAGCTCTCCCCAGGACAGGGTAAACACCGGGGAGCTGTTTTTT.

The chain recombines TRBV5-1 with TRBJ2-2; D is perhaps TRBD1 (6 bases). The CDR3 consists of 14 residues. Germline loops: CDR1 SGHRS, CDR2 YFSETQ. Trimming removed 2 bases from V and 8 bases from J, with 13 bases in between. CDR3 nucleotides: TGCGCCAGCAGCTTACTACAGGGTCATGGGGAGCTGTTTTTT. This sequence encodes CASSLLQGHGELFF.

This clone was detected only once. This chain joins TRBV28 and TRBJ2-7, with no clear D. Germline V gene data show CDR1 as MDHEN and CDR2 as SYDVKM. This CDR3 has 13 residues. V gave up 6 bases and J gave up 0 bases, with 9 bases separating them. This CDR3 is CASRVLHSYEQYF. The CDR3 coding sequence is TGTGCCAGCAGGGTCCTCCACTCCTACGAGCAGTACTTC.

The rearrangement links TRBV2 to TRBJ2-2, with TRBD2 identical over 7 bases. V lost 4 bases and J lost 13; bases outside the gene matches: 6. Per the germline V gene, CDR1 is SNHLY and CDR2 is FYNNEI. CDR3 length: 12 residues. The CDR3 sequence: CASSGTRSVLFF. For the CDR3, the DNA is TGTGCCAGCAGTGGGACTAGGAGTGTGCTGTTTTTT. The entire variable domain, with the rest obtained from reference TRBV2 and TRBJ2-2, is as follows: EPEVTQTPSHQVTQMGQEVILRCVPISNHLYFYWYRQILGQKVEFLVSFYNNEISEKSEIFDDQFSVERPDGSNFTLKIRSTKLEDSAMYFCASSGTRSVLFFGEGSRLTVL.

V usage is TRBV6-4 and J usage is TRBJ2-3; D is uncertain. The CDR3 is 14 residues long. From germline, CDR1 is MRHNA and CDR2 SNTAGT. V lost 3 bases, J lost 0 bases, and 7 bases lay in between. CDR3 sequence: CASSESVSTDTQYF. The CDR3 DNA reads TGTGCCAGCAGTGAGAGCGTTAGCACAGATACGCAGTATTTT.

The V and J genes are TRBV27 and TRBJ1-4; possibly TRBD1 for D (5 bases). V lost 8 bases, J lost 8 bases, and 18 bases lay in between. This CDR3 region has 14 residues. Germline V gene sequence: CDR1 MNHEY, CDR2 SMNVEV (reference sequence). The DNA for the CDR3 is TGTGCCAGCTCACCACGGGACGTTACAGAAAAACTGTTTTTT. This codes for CASSPRDVTEKLFF.